The 5 T cell receptor beta chains listed next were all sequenced from one sample in a study of beta chain features in type 1 diabetes. Study-wide results and limits: Patients with Type 1 diabetes showed moderately but significantly shorter TCRB CDR3s in all four CD4+ subsets.

Antigen specificity for these receptors is unknown. Sequencing targeted expressed TCRB transcripts, as all isolated RNA had been reverse transcribed. Profiled with immunoSEQ multiplex PCR; TCRdb holds only in-frame clones, not every one. The table has some 160,000 clones, about 10% seen once. Sequencing used central memory CD4+ T cells from blood. The receptor source for this set is a woman in her 30s with type 1 diabetes.

This clone was picked up many times. V is TRBV29-1 and J is TRBJ2-1, with D hard to call. Trimming pared 8 bases from V and 5 bases from J, leaving 13 bases between. The germline V gene encodes CDR1 SQVTM and CDR2 ANQGSEA. This CDR3 contains 12 residues. CDR3 DNA: TGCAGCCCCCGAGGAGCAAACAATGAGCAGTTCTTC. The encoded protein is CSPRGANNEQFF.

The V gene is TRBV7-3, the J gene TRBJ2-3; a weak D match, TRBD2 (5 bases). The V end lost 0 bases, the J end lost 6 bases, and 10 bases lay between the germline ends. Per the germline V gene, CDR1 is SGHTA and CDR2 is FQGTGA. CDR3 length: 14 amino acids. CDR3: CASSLTASLDTQYF. The DNA of the CDR3 is TGTGCCAGCAGCTTAACAGCTAGCTTGGATACGCAGTATTTT.

This clone has only a few counts. The chain recombines TRBV11-2 with TRBJ2-7, with D perhaps TRBD1 (6 bases). The CDR3 extends over 14 amino acids. V was trimmed by 5 bases and J by 4 bases, leaving 15 bases between them. Germline loops: CDR1 SGHAT, CDR2 FQNNGV. The CDR3 DNA is TGTGCCAGCAGCACGCCGCAGGGGAGATACGAGCAGTACTTC. It is translated as CASSTPQGRYEQYF.

The chain combines TRBV9 with TRBJ2-5; TRBD1 agrees at 7 bases. With V trimmed by 4 bases and J by 2 bases, 5 bases remained unmatched. CDR1 is SGDLS and CDR2 is YYNGEE in the germline V gene. The CDR3 runs to 14 residues. Here the CDR3 DNA reads TGTGCCAGCAGCATACCGGGACAGCAAGAGACCCAGTACTTC. Its protein is CASSIPGQQETQYF.

The chain employs TRBV4-1 and TRBJ2-5, with 7 bases matching TRBD1. V lost 0 bases, J lost 2 bases, and 9 bases stayed unmatched. The V gene's germline CDR1 is MGHRA and CDR2 YSYEKL. This CDR3 region has 17 residues. CDR3 nucleotides: TGCGCCAGCAGCCAAGAGAGAGGAGCCAGGGGGCAAGAGACCCAGTACTTC. Amino acid sequence: CASSQERGARGQETQYF.